Listed below are T cell receptor gamma chains from one sample, sequenced in a study of intestinal T cells in coeliac disease. TCRdb re-called clones from the multiplex PCR reads using CATT. The table shows 1,800 or so gamma-chain clones, with 45% to 55% occurring only once. What was sequenced was a duodenal biopsy. These receptors were taken from a human donor with celiac disease. The CDR3 runs from the conserved cysteine through the conserved F or W. Part of the rows lack a size; the others show once, few, many or a class for expanded clones.

len | abundance | j_gene | v_gene | CDR3aa | CDR3nt
14 | few | TRGJP2 | TRGV2 | CATWGASSDWIKTF | TGTGCCACCTGGGGAGCTAGTAGTGATTGGATCAAGACGTTT
16 | few | TRGJP2 | TRGV2 | CATWDGRFSSDWIKTF | TGTGCCACCTGGGACGGGCGGTTTAGTAGTGATTGGATCAAGACGTTT
16 | large | TRGJP1 | TRGV2 | CATWGRINTTGWFKIF | TGTGCCACCTGGGGCCGAATCAATACCACTGGTTGGTTCAAGATATTT
12 | few | TRGJ1/TRGJ2 | TRGV10 | CAAWPNYYKKLF | TGTGCTGCGTGGCCGAATTATTATAAGAAACTCTTT
13 | NA | TRGJ1/TRGJ2 | TRGV10 | CAAWDYKEGKKLF | TGTGCTGCGTGGGATTATAAGGAGGGCAAGAAACTCTTT
15 | large | TRGJP1 | TRGV2 | CATWDVPDAGWFKIF | TGTGCCACCTGGGACGTCCCGGACGCTGGTTGGTTCAAGATATTT
14 | NA | TRGJP | TRGV9 | CALWEVQSWAKKVF | TGTGCCTTGTGGGAGGTGCAGAGTTGGGCAAAAAAGGTGTTC
15 | NA | TRGJ1/TRGJ2 | TRGV8 | CATGIILESYYKKLF | TGTGCCACTGGGATAATTCTCGAGAGTTATTATAAGAAACTCTTT
14 | few | TRGJP2 | TRGV3 | CATGAHSSDWIKTF | TGTGCCACTGGTGCTCACAGTAGTGATTGGATCAAGACGTTT
14 | NA | TRGJ1/TRGJ2 | TRGV2 | CATWDPPANYKKLF | TGTGCCACCTGGGACCCCCCCGCGAATTATAAGAAACTCTTT
10 | NA | TRGJP1 | TRGV3 | CAAQKRFKIF | TGTGCCGCTCAAAAGCGGTTCAAGATATTT
16 | NA | TRGJP1 | TRGV8 | CATWDRPGTGRWFKIF | TGTGCCACCTGGGATAGGCCCGGAACGGGGCGTTGGTTCAAGATATTT
13 | large | TRGJP1 | TRGV8 | CATQGTTGWFKIF | TGTGCCACCCAGGGGACCACTGGTTGGTTCAAGATATTT
13 | NA | TRGJ1/TRGJ2 | TRGV9 | CALWEANYYKKLF | TGTGCCTTGTGGGAGGCGAATTATTATAAGAAACTCTTT
11 | large | TRGJ1/TRGJ2 | TRGV9 | CALIYYYKKLF | TGTGCCTTGATCTATTATTATAAGAAACTCTTT
16 | once | TRGJ1/TRGJ2 | TRGV8 | CATWDTHWGNYYKKLF | TGTGCCACCTGGGATACCCACTGGGGGAATTATTATAAGAAACTCTTT
15 | large | TRGJP1 | TRGV8 | CATWDRLATGWFKIF | TGTGCCACCTGGGATCGGTTGGCCACTGGTTGGTTCAAGATATTT
16 | large | TRGJP1 | TRGV11 | CTTVPAGLDTGWFKIF | NA
15 | NA | TRGJ1/TRGJ2 | TRGV2 | CATWDAPEGYYKKLF | TGTGCCACCTGGGACGCTCCGGAAGGTTATTATAAGAAACTCTTT
14 | few | TRGJ1/TRGJ2 | TRGV3 | CATWDRRNYYKKLF | TGTGCCACCTGGGACAGGCGAAATTATTATAAGAAACTCTTT
12 | few | TRGJ1/TRGJ2 | TRGV3 | CATWDPRGKKLF | TGTGCCACCTGGGACCCCCGGGGAAAGAAACTCTTT
15 | few | TRGJP1 | TRGV2 | CATWKSNTTGWFKIF | TGTGCCACCTGGAAGAGCAATACCACTGGTTGGTTCAAGATATTT
11 | few | TRGJ1/TRGJ2 | TRGV8 | CATWVCYKKLF | TGTGCCACCTGGGTGTGTTATAAGAAACTCTTT